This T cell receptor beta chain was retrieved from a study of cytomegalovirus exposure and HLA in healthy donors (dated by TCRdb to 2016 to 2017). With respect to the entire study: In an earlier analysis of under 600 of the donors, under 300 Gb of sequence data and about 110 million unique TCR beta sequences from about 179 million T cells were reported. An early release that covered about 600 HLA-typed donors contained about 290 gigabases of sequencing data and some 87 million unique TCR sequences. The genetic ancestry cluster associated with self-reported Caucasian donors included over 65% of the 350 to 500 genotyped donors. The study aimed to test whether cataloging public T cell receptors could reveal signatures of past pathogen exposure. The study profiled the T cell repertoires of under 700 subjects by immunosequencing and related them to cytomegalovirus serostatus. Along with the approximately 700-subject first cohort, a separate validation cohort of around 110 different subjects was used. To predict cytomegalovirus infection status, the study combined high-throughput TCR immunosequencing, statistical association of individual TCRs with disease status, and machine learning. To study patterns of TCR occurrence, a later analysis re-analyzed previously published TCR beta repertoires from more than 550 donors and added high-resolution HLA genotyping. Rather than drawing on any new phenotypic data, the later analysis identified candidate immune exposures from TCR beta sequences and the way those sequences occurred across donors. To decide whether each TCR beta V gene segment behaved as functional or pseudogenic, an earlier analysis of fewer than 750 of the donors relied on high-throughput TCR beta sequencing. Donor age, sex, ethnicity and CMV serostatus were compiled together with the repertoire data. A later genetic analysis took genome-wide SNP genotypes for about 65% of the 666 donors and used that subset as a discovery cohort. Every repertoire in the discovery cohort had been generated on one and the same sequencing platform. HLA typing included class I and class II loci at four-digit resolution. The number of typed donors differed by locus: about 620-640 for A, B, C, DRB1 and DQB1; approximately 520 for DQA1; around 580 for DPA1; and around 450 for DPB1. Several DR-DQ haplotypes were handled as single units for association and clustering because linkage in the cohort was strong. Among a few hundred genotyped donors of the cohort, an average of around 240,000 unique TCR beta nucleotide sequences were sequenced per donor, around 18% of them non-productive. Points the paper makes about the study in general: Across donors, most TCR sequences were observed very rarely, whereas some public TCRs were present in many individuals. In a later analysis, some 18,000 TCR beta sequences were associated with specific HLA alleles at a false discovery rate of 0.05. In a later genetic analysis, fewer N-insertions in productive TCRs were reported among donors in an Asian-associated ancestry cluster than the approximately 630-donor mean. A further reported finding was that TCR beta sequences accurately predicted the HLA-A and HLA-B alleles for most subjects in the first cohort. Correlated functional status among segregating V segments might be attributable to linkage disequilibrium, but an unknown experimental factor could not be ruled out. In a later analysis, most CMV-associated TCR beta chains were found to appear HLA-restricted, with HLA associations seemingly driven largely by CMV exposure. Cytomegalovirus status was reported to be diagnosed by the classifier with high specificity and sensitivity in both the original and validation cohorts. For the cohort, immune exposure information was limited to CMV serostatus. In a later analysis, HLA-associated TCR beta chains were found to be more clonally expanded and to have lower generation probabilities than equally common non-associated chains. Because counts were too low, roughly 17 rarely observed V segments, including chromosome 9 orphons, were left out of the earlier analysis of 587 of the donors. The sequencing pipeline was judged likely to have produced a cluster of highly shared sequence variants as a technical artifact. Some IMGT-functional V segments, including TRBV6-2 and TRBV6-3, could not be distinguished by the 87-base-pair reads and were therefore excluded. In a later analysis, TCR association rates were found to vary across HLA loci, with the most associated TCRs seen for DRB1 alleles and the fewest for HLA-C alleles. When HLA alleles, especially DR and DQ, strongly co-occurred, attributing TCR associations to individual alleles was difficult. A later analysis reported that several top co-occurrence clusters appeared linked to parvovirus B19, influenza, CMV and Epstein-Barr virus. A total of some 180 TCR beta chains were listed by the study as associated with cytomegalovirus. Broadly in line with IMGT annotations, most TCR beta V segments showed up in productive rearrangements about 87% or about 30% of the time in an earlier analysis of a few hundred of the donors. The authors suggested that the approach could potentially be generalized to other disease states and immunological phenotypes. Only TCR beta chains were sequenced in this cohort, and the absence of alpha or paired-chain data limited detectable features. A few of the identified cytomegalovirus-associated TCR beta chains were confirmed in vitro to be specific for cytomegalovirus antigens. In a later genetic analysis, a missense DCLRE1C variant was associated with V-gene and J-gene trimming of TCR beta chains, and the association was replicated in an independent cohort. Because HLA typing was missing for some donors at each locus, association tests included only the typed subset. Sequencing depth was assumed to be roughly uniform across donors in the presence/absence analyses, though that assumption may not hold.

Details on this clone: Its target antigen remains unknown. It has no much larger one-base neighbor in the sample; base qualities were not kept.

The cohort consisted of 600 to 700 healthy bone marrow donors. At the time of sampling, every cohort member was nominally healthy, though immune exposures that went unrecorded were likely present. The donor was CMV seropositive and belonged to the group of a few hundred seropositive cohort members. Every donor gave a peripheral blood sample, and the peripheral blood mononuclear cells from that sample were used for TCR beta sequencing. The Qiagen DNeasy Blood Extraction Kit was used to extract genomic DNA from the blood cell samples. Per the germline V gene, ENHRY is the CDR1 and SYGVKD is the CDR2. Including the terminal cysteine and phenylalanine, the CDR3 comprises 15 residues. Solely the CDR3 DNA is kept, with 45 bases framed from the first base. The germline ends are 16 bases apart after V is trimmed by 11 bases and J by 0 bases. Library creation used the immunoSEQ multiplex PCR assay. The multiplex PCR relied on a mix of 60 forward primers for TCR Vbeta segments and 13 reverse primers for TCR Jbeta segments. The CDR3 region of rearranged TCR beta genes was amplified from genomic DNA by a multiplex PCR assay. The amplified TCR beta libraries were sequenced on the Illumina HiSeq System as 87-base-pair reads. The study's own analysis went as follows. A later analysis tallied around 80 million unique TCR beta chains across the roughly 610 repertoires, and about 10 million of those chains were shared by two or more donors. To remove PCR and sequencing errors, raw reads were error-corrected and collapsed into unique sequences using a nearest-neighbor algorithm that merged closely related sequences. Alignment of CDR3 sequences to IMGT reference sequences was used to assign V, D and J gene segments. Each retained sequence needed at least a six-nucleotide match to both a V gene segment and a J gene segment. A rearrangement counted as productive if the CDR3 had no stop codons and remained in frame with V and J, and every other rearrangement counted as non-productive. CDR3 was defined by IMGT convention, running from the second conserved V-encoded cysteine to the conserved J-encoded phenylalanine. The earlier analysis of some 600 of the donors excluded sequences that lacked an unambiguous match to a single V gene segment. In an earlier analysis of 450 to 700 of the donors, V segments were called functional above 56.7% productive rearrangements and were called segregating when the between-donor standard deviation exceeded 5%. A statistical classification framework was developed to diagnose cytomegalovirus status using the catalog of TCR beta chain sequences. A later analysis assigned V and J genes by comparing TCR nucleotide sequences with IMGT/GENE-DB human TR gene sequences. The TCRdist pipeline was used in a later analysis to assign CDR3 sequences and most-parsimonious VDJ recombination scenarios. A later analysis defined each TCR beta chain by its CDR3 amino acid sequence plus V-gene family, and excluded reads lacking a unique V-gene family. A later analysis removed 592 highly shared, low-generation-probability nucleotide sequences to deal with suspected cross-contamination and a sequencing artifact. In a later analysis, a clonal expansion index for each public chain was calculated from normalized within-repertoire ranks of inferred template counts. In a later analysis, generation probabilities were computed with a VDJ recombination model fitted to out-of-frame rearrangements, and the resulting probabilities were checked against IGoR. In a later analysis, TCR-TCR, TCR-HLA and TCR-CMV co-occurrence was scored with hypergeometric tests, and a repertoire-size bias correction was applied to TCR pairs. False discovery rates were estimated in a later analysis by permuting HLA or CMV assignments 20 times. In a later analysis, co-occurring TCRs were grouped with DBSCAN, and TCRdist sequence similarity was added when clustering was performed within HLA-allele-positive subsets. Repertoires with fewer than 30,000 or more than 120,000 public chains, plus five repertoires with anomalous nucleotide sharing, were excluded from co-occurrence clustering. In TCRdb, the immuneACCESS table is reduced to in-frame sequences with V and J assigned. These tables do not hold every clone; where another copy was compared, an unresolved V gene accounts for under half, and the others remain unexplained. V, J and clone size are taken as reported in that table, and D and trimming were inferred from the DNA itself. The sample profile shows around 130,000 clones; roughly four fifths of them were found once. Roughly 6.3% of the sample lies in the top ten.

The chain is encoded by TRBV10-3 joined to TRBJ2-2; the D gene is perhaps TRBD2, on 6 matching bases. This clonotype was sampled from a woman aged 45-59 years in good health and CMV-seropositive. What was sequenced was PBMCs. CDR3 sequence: CAASAAGPNTGELFF. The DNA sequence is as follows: TGTGCCGCCTCCGCGGCGGGACCGAACACCGGGGAGCTGTTTTTT.